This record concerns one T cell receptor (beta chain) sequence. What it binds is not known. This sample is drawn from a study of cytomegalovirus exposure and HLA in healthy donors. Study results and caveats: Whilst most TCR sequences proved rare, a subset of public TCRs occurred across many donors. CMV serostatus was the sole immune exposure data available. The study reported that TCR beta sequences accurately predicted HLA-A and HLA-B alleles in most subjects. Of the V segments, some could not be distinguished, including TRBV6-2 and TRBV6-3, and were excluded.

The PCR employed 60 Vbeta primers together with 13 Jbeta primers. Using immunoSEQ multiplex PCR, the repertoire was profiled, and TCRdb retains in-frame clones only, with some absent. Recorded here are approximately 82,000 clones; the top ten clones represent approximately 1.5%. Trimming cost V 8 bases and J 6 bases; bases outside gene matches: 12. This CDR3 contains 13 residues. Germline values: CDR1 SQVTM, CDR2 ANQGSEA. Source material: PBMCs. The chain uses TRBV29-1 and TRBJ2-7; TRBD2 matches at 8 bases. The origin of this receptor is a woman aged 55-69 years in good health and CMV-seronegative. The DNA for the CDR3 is TGCAGCATTAGAGCGGGAGAGGATTCCGAGCAGTACTTC. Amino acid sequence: CSIRAGEDSEQYF.